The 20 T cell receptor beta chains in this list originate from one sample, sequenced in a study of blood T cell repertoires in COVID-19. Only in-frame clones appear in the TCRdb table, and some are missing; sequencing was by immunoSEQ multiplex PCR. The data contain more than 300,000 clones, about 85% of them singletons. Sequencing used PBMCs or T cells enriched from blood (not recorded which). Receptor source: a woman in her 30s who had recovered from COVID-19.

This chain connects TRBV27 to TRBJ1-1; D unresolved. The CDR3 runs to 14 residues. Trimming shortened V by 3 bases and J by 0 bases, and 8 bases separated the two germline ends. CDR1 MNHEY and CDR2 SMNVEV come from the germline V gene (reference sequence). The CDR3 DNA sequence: TGTGCCAGCAGTTTCAGTCCTCTGAACACTGAAGCTTTCTTT. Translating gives CASSFSPLNTEAFF.

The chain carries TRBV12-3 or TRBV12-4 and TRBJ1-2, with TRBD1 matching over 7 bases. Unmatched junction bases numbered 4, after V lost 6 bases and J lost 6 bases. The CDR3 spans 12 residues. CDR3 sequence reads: CASRTGMDGYTF. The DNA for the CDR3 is TGTGCCAGCAGGACAGGGATGGATGGCTACACCTTC.

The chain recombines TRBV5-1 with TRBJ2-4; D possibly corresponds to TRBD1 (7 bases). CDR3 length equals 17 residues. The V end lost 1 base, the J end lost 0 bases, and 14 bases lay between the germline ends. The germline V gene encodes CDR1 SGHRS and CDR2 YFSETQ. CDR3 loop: CASSLMFQGGAKNIQYF. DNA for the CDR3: TGCGCCAGCAGCTTGATGTTTCAGGGGGGAGCCAAAAACATTCAGTACTTC.

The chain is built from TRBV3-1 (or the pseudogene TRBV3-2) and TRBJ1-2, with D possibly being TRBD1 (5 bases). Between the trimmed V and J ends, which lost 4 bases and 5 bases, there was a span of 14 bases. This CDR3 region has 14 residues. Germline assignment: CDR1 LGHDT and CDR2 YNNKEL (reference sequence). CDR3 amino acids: CASSPNRGIYGYTF. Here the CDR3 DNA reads TGTGCCAGCAGCCCGAACCGGGGGATTTATGGCTACACCTTC.

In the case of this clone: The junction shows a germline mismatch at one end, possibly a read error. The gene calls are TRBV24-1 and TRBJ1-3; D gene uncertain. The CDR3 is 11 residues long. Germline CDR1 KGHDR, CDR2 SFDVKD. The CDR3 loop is CATSTPNTICF. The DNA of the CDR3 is TGTGCCACCAGCACCCCAAACACCATATGTTTT.

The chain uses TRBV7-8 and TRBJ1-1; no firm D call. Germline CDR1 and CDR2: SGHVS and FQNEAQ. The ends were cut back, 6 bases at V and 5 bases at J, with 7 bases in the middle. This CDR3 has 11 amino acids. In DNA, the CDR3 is TGTGCCAGCAGTATCACAACTGAAGCTTTCTTT. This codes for CASSITTEAFF.

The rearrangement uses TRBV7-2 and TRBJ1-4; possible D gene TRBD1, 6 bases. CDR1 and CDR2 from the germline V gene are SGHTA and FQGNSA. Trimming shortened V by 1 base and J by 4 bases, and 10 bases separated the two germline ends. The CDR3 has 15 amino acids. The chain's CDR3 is CASSLGGQNNEKLFF. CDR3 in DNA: TGTGCCAGCAGCTTAGGTGGACAGAATAATGAAAAACTGTTTTTT.

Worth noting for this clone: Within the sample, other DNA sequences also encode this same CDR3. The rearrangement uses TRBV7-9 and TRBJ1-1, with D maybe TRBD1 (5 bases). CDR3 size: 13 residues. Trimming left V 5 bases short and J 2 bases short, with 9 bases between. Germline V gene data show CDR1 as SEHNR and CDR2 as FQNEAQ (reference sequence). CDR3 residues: CASSLQVNTEAFF. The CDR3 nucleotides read TGTGCCAGCAGCCTACAGGTAAACACTGAAGCTTTCTTT. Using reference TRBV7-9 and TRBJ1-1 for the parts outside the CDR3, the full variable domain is DTGVSQNPRHKITKRGQNVTFRCDPISEHNRLYWYRQTLGQGPEFLTYFQNEAQLEKSRLLSDRFSAERPKGSFSTLEIQRTEQGDSAMYLCASSLQVNTEAFFGQGTRLTVV.

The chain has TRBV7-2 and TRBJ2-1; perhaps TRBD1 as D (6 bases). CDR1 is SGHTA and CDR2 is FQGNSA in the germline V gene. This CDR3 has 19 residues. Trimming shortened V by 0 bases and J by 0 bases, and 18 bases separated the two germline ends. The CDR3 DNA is TGTGCCAGCAGCTTAGCGCGGAACTCAGGGGCTAGCTCCTACAATGAGCAGTTCTTC. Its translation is CASSLARNSGASSYNEQFF. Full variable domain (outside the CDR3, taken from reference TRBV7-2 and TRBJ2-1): GAGVSQSPSNKVTEKGKDVELRCDPISGHTALYWYRQSLGQGLEFLIYFQGNSAPDKSGLPSDRFSAERTGGSVSTLTIQRTQQEDSAVYLCASSLARNSGASSYNEQFFGPGTRLTVL.

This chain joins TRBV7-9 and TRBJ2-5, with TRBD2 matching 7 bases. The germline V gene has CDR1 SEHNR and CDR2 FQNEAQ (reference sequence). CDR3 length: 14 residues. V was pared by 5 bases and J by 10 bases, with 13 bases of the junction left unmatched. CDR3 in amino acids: CASSPGLGGGDQYF. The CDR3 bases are TGTGCCAGCAGCCCCGGACTTGGGGGGGGAGACCAGTACTTC. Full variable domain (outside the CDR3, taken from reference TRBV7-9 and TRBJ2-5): DTGVSQNPRHKITKRGQNVTFRCDPISEHNRLYWYRQTLGQGPEFLTYFQNEAQLEKSRLLSDRFSAERPKGSFSTLEIQRTEQGDSAMYLCASSPGLGGGDQYFGPGTRLLVL.

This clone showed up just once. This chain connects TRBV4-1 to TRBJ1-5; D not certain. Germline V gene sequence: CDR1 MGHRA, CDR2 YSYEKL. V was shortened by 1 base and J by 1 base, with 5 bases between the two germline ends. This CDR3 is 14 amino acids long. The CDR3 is CASSQARSNQPQHF. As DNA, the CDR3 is TGCGCCAGCAGCCAAGCCAGAAGCAATCAGCCCCAGCATTTT.

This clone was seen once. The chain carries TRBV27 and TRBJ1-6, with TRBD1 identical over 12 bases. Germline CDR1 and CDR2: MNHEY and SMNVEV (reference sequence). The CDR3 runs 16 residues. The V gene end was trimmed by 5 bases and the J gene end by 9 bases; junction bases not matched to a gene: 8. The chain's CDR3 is CASSPGTGGGFSPLHF. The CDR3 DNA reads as TGTGCCAGCAGTCCAGGGACAGGGGGCGGATTTTCACCCCTCCACTTT.

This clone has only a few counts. The CDR3 region has the DNA TGTGCCTGGAGTGTCGGTAGTAGGGGGAACTCTGGAAACACCATATATTTT. Amino acids: CAWSVGSRGNSGNTIYF. The V and J genes are TRBV30 and TRBJ1-3, with a tentative D call TRBD1 (6 bases). The V gene's germline CDR1 is GTSNPN and CDR2 SVGIG (reference sequence). V lost 0 bases to trimming and J lost 0 bases, with 15 bases between them. The CDR3 covers 17 residues.

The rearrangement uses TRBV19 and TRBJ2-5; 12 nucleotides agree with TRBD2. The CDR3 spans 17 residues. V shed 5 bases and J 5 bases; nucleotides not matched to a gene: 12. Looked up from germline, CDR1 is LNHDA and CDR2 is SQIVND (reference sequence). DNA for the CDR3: TGTGCCAGTAGTTGGTCTAGCGGGGGGGCTTTCGGGGAGACCCAGTACTTC. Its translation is CASSWSSGGAFGETQYF. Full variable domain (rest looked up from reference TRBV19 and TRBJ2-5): DGGITQSPKYLFRKEGQNVTLSCEQNLNHDAMYWYRQDPGQGLRLIYYSQIVNDFQKGDIAEGYSVSREKKESFPLTVTSAQKNPTAFYLCASSWSSGGAFGETQYFGPGTRLLVL.

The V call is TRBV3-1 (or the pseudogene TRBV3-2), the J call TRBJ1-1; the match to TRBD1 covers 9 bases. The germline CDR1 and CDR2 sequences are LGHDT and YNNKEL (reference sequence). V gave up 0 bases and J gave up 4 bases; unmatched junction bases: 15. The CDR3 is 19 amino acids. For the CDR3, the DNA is TGTGCCAGCAGCCAAGACACCTTAGGAGGGACAGGGAGCGGCACTGAAGCTTTCTTT. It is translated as CASSQDTLGGTGSGTEAFF.

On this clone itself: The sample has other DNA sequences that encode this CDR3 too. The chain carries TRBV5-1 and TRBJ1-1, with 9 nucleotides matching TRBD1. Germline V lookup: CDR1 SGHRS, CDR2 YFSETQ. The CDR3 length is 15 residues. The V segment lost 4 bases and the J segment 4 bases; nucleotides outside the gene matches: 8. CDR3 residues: CASSPGQGSGTEAFF. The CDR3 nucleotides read TGCGCCAGCAGCCCAGGACAGGGGTCGGGCACTGAAGCTTTCTTT. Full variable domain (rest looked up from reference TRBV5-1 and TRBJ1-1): KAGVTQTPRYLIKTRGQQVTLSCSPISGHRSVSWYQQTPGQGLQFLFEYFSETQRNKGNFPGRFSGRQFSNSRSEMNVSTLELGDSALYLCASSPGQGSGTEAFFGQGTRLTVV.

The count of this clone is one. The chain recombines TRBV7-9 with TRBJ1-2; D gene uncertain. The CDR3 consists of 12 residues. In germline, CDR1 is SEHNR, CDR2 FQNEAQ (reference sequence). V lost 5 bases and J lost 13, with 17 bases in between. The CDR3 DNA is TGTGCCAGCAGCCCAGAAGTCCAGGTTAGCACCTTC. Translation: CASSPEVQVSTF.

CDR3 sequence reads: CASSLNGAGAGDTEAFF. The CDR3 coding sequence is TGTGCCAGCAGCTTAAACGGGGCAGGGGCAGGGGACACTGAAGCTTTCTTT. The rearrangement joins TRBV7-3 to TRBJ1-1, with TRBD1 as a possible D gene (6 bases). Trimming removed 1 base at V and 3 bases at J, with 18 bases between. Germline loops: CDR1 SGHTA, CDR2 FQGTGA. There are 17 residues in the CDR3. Full variable domain (remainder filled in from reference TRBV7-3 and TRBJ1-1): GAGVSQTPSNKVTEKGKYVELRCDPISGHTALYWYRQSLGQGPEFLIYFQGTGAADDSGLPNDRFFAVRPEGSVSTLKIQRTERGDSAVYLCASSLNGAGAGDTEAFFGQGTRLTVV.

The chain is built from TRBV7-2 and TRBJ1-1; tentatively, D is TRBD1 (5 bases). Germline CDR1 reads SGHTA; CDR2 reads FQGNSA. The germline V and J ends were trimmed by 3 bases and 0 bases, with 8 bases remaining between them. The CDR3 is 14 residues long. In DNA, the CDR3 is TGTGCCAGCAGCTTGGGGGGAATGAACACTGAAGCTTTCTTT. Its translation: CASSLGGMNTEAFF.

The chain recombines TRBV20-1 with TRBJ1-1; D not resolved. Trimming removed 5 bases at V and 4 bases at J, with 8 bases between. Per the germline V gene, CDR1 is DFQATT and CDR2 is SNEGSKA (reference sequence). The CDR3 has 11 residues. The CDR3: CSALQSTEAFF. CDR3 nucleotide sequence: TGCAGTGCTCTACAGTCCACTGAAGCTTTCTTT.